This TCR beta chain was profiled in a study of OX40 agonist ivuxolimab in advanced cancers. Overall study: At 0.01 to 10 mg/kg, ivuxolimab was administered intravenously to patients every 2 weeks. Whole-study results and caveats: In general, CD8+ T cells held more expanded clones than CD4+ did, on average. The study found among the lowest clonal expansion in partial responders at 0.1-3.0 mg/kg.

Some clones are missing from TCRdb's copy, which holds only in-frame ones; the method was immunoSEQ multiplex PCR. Found here are 55,000 to 70,000 clones, just over 85% of them singletons; the top ten hold over 0.7%. Regarding this clone: Its target is unknown. At one of its ends the junction is not consistent with the germline gene, which may arise from a read error.

Germline CDR1 is SQVTM and CDR2 is ANQGSEA. The CDR3 length is 10 residues. This chain uses TRBV29-1 with TRBJ2-3; a possible D gene is TRBD2 (5 bases). The clonotype was recovered from an adult with an advanced solid tumor such as melanoma, head and neck, liver or kidney cancer. The source material was CD4+ or CD8+ T cells sorted from blood, sampled in a trial of the OX40 agonist ivuxolimab. The CDR3 nucleotides are TGCAGCGTTGGGAGGCCCGTTCCGGATTTT. Protein: CSVGRPVPDF.